This T cell receptor beta chain was recovered during a study of T cell responses to AZD1222 COVID-19 vaccine (dated by TCRdb to the early 2020s). In the study overall: TCR sequencing was performed for roughly 250 trial participants, of whom roughly 200 were given two doses of AZD1222 and approximately 26 were given two doses of MenACWY control vaccine. Trial participants were enrolled by age into 18-55, 56-69 and 70-plus year subgroups, with roughly 160, 29 and 62 TCR-sequenced participants respectively.

The CDR3 regions of human TCRbeta chains were analyzed by immunosequencing. Per the source publication's procedure: TCRs in the repertoires were matched against a reference library of SARS-CoV-2-specific TCRs that had been generated with the MIRA antigen-specificity platform. Breadth meant the fraction of unique TCRs that were SARS-CoV-2-associated, whereas depth meant the fraction of total T cells that were SARS-CoV-2-associated. Each spike-specific TCR was assigned to its reactive spike region and to a CD4 or CD8 class using the MIRA data. Log10-transformed breadth and depth values were compared by one-way ANOVA with Sidak's multiple comparisons tests. The immuneACCESS repertoire file appears here via TCRdb, limited to in-frame rearrangements. These files lack a portion of the clones; in checked studies, under half of the deficit traces to unresolved V genes, and the cause of the others is not known. That table is the source of V, J and clone size, and D and trimming were worked out from the DNA. The sample has about 200,000 clones on record, under 95% of them singletons. Jointly, the top ten make up around 1% of the sample.

Study-wide conclusions, independent of this receptor: Vaccine-associated CD4 TCRs spanned the whole spike protein, with dominant responses in regions 160-218 and 743-854. Because no samples from the day 14 peak response were available, repertoires could be characterized only after the peak T cell response. The 56-69-year group was small, and its depth increase did not reach significance, likely because of low power. Participants were mostly white British, with more females than males. The authors suggested clonal diversity may have been underestimated. Reportedly, almost half of the unique spike-specific TCRs recognized epitopes lying outside the regions that are mutated in the B.1.351 and B.1.1.7 variants. Spike-specific TCR breadth and depth rose significantly after two AZD1222 doses compared with day 0 and with MenACWY recipients. Conclusions about previously exposed vaccinees are limited because only a handful of AZD1222 recipients were SARS-CoV-2 seropositive at baseline.

Notes on this clone: Its antigen remains undetermined. No much larger clone exists at a distance of one base, and base qualities are not known.

V drops 5 bases and J drops 8 bases, leaving 12 bases in between. Taken from cysteine to phenylalanine, the CDR3 has 12 residues. Solely the CDR3 DNA is kept, with 36 bases framed from the first base. According to the germline V gene, CDR1 reads MDHEN and CDR2 reads SYDVKM. The label giving this sample's time point can be read as: about 28 days (+/-7) after the second vaccine dose. Because spike-specific TCR depth and breadth did not differ between the two schedules, AZD1222 recipients who got a second dose at roughly 4 weeks were pooled with those who got a second dose at roughly 12 weeks. Samples from vaccinated people were obtained from the UK trials COV001 and COV002, which included a single-blind randomized controlled phase 2/3 trial of AZD1222 (ChAdOx1 nCoV-19) in healthy adults. Trial participant PBMC samples were collected at day 0 and day 28 after the second dose for TCRbeta chain sequencing.

Sequenced material: peripheral blood, taken 28 days after the second AZD1222 dose. The sequence joins TRBV28 to TRBJ1-2; the D segment cannot be called with confidence. This sequence was found in an adult who received the AZD1222 COVID-19 vaccine. The DNA reads TGTGCCAGCAGTCGAAGAGGGAGAGGCTACACCTTC. Its translation reads: CASSRRGRGYTF.